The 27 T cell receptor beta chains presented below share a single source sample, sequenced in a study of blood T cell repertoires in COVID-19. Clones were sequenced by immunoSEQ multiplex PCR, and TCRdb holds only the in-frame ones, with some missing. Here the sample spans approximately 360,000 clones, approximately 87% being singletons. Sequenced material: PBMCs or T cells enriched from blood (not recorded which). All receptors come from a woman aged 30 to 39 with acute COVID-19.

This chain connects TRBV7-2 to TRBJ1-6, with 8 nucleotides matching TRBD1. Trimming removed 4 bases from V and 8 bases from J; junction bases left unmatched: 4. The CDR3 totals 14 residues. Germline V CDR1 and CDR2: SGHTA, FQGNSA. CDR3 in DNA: TGTGCCAGCAGCTCCGGACAGGGTTATTCACCCCTCCACTTT. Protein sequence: CASSSGQGYSPLHF.

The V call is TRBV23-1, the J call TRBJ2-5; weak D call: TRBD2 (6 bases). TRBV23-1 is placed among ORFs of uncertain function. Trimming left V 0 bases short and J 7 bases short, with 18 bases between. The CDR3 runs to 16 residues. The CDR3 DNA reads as TGCGCCAGCAGTCAATCGCCGGGACTGATAAGAGGGACCCAGTACTTC. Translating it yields CASSQSPGLIRGTQYF.

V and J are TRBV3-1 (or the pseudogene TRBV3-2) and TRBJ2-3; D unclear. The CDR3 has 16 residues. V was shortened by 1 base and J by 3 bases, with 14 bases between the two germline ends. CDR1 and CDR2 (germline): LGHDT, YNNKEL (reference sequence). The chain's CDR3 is CASSQGFHQATDTQYF. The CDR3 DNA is TGTGCCAGCAGCCAAGGGTTTCACCAAGCTACAGATACGCAGTATTTT.

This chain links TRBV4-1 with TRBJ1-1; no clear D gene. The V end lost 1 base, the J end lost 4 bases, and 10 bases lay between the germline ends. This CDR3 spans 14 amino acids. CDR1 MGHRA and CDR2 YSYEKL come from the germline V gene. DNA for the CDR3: TGCGCCAGCAGCCAAGTGAATATCGGCACTGAAGCTTTCTTT. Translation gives CASSQVNIGTEAFF.

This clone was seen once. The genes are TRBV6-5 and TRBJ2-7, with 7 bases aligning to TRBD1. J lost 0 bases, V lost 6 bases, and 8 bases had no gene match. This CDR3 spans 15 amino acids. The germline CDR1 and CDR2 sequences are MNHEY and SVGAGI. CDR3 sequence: CASRYEGQSSYEQYF. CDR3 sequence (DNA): TGTGCCAGCAGATACGAGGGACAGAGCTCCTACGAGCAGTACTTC.

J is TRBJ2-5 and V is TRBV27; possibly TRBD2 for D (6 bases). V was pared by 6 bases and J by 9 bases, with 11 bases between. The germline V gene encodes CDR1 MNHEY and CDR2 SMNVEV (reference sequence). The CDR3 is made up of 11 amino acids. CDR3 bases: TGTGCCAGCAGAATGGGGGAGGCCCAGTACTTC. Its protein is CASRMGEAQYF.

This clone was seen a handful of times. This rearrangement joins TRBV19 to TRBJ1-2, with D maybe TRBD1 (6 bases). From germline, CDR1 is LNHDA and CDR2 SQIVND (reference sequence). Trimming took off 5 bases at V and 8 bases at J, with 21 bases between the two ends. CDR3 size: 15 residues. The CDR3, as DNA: TGTGCCAGTAGTCTTCAGGCTGGGGGCGCGGAAGGCTACACCTTC. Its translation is CASSLQAGGAEGYTF.

The CDR3 protein is CASSFGRDGSYEQYF. Here the CDR3 DNA reads TGTGCCAGCAGCTTCGGCAGGGATGGCTCCTACGAGCAGTACTTC. The chain joins TRBV11-2 to TRBJ2-7, with TRBD1 as a possible D gene (5 bases). Germline loops: CDR1 SGHAT, CDR2 FQNNGV. This CDR3 spans 15 amino acids. The V gene lost 3 bases and the J gene lost 0 bases, with 12 bases spanning the gap.

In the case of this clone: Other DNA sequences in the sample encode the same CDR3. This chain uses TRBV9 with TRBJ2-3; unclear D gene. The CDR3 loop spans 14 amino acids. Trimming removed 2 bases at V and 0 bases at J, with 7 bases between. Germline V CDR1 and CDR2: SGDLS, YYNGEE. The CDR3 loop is CASSVYSSTDTQYF. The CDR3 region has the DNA TGTGCCAGCAGCGTGTATTCTAGCACAGATACGCAGTATTTT.

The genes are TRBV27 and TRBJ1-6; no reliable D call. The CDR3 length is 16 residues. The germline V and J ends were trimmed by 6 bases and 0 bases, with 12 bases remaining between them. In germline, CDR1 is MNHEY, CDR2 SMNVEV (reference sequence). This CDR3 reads CASSRGLYSYNSPLHF. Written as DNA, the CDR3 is TGTGCCAGCAGCCGCGGCCTATACTCCTATAATTCACCCCTCCACTTT.

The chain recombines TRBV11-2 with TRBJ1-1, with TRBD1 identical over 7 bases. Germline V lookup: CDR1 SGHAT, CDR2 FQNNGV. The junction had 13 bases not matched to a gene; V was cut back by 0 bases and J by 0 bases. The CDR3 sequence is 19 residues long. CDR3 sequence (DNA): TGTGCCAGCAGCTTAGATCCGACAGGGTTCGACGTCATGAACACTGAAGCTTTCTTT. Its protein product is CASSLDPTGFDVMNTEAFF.

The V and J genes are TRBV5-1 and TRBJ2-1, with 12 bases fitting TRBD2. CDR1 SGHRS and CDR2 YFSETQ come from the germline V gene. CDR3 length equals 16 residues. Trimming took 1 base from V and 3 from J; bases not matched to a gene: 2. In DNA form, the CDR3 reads TGCGCCAGCAGCTTGTTACTAGCGGGGGGCTACAATGAGCAGTTCTTC. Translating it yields CASSLLLAGGYNEQFF.

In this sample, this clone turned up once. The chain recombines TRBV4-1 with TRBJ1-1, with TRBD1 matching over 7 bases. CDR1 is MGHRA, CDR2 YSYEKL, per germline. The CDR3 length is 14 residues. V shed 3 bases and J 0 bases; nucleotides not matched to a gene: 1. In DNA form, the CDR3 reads TGCGCCAGCAGCCAGACAGGGATGAACACTGAAGCTTTCTTT. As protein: CASSQTGMNTEAFF.

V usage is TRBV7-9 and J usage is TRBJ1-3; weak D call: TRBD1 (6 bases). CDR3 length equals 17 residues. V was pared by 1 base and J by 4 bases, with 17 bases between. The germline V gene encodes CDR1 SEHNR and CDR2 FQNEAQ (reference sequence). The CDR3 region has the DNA TGTGCCAGCAGCTTAGGGTCCAGGGGCCTGGGAGGAAACACCATATATTTT. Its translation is CASSLGSRGLGGNTIYF. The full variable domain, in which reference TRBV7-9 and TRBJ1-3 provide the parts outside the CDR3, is DTGVSQNPRHKITKRGQNVTFRCDPISEHNRLYWYRQTLGQGPEFLTYFQNEAQLEKSRLLSDRFSAERPKGSFSTLEIQRTEQGDSAMYLCASSLGSRGLGGNTIYFGEGSWLTVV.

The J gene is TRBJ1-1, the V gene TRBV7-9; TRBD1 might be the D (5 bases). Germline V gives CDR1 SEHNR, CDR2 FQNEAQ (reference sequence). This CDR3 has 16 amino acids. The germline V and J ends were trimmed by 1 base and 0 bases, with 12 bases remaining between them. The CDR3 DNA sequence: TGTGCCAGCAGCTTAGGCCCGCAGGGATTGAACACTGAAGCTTTCTTT. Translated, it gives CASSLGPQGLNTEAFF.

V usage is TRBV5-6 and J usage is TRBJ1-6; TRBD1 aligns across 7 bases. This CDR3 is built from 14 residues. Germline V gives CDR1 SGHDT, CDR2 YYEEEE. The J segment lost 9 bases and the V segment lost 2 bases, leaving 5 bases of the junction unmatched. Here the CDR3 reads CASSFDRVSSPLHF. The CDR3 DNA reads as TGTGCCAGCAGCTTTGACAGGGTGAGTTCACCCCTCCACTTT.

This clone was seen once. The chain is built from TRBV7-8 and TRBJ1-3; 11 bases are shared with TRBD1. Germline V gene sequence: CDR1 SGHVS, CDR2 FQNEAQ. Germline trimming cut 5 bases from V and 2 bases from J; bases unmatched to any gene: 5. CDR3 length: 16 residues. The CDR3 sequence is CASSPRTGGAGNTIYF. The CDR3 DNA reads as TGTGCCAGCAGCCCTAGGACAGGGGGCGCTGGAAACACCATATATTTT.

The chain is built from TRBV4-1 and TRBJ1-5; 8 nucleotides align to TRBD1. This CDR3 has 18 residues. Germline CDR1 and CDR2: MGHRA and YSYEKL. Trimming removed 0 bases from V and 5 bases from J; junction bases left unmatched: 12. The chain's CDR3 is CASSQDSIRGLTDQPQHF. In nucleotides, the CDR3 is TGCGCCAGCAGCCAAGATTCCATCAGGGGGCTAACCGATCAGCCCCAGCATTTT.

CDR3 residues: CASIPSQGDYNEQFF. The CDR3 region has the DNA TGTGCCAGTATCCCATCGCAGGGGGACTACAATGAGCAGTTCTTC. V and J are TRBV19 and TRBJ2-1, with 7 positions matching TRBD1. Trimming at V came to 7 bases and at J to 3 bases, leaving 9 bases not matched to a gene. The length of the CDR3 is 15 residues. Germline CDR1 LNHDA, CDR2 SQIVND (reference sequence).

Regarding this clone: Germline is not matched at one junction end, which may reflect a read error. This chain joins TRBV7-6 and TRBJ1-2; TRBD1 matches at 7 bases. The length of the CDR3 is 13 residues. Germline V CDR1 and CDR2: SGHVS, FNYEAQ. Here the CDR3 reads CASSLLRDSPAAF. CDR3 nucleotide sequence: TGTGCCAGCAGCTTACTAAGGGACAGCCCTGCGGCCTTC.

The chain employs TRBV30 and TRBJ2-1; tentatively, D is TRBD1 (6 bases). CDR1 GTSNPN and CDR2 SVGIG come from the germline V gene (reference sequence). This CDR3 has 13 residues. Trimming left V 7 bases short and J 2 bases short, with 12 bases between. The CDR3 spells CASDSIPYNEQFF. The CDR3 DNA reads TGTGCCTCGGACAGTATACCCTACAATGAGCAGTTCTTC. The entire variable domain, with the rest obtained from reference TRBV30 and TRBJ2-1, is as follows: SQTIHQWPATLVQPVGSPLSLECTVEGTSNPNLYWYRQAAGRGLQLLFYSVGIGQISSEVPQNLSASRPQDRQFILSSKKLLLSDSGFYLCASDSIPYNEQFFGPGTRLTVL.

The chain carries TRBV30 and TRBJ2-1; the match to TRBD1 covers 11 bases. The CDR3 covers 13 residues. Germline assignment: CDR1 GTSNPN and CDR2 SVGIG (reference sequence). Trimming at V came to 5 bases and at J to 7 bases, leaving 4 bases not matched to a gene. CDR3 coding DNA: TGTGCCTGGGCGGGACAGGGGGGTAATGAGCAGTTCTTC. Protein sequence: CAWAGQGGNEQFF.

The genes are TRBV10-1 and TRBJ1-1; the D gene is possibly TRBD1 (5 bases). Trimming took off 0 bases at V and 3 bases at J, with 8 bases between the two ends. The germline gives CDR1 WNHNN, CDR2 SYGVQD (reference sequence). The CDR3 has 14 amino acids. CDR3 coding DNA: TGCGCCAGCAGTGAGTCAGGGGTGGACACTGAAGCTTTCTTT. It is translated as CASSESGVDTEAFF.

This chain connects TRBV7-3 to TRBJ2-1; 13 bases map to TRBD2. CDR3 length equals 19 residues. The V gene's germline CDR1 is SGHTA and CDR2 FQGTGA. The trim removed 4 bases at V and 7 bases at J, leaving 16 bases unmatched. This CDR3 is CASSSEGELLAGGRNEQFF. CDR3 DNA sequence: TGTGCCAGCAGCTCGGAGGGAGAACTACTAGCGGGGGGGCGTAATGAGCAGTTCTTC.

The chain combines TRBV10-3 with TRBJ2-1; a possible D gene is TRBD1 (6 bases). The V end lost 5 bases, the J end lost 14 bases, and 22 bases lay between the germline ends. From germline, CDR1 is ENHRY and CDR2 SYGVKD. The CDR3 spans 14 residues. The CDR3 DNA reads TGTGCCATCAGTAAAACGGAACAGGGATTATTTGAGTTCTTC. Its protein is CAISKTEQGLFEFF.

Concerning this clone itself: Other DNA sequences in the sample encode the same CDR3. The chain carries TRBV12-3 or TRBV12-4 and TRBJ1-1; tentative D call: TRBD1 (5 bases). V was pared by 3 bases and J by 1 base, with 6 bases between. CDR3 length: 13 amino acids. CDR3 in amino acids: CASSFRANTEAFF. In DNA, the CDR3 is TGTGCCAGCAGTTTCAGGGCGAACACTGAAGCTTTCTTT.

The DNA for the CDR3 is TGTGCCAGCAGCTTGGTAAAGGCGAGGAGCTCCTACGAGCAGTACTTC. Translating gives CASSLVKARSSYEQYF. The chain joins TRBV5-8 to TRBJ2-7; no definite D call. Germline V gene lookup returns CDR1 SGHTS and CDR2 YDEGEE. The germline V and J ends were trimmed by 0 bases and 0 bases, with 13 bases remaining between them. The CDR3 loop spans 16 amino acids.